One sample yielded the 13 T cell receptor beta chains listed below, sequenced in a study of shared clonotypes between healthy human individuals. Using immunoSEQ multiplex PCR, the repertoire was profiled, and TCRdb retains in-frame clones only, with some absent. The sample lists approximately 2.5 million clones; 85% to 95% were seen once. Sequences were obtained from naive CD4+ T cells sorted from blood. Subset here: CD45RA+ positively selected. These receptors came from a young man in good health.

The chain's CDR3 is CASRPYAAGGYEQYF. CDR3 coding DNA: TGTGCCAGCAGACCTTACGCAGCGGGGGGCTACGAGCAGTACTTC. The V and J genes are TRBV6-5 and TRBJ2-7; 9 bases fit TRBD2. Per the germline V gene, CDR1 is MNHEY and CDR2 is SVGAGI. The CDR3 runs 15 residues. After removal of 6 bases from V and 3 bases from J, the junction contained 9 bases not matched to a gene.

The V gene is TRBV15, the J gene TRBJ1-3; no clear D gene. CDR3 size: 13 residues. Trimming left V 2 bases short and J 4 bases short, with 6 bases between. Germline CDR1 reads LNHNV; CDR2 reads YYDKDF (reference sequence). The CDR3 DNA is TGTGCCACCAGCAGAACCCCCGGAAACACCATATATTTT. Translating it yields CATSRTPGNTIYF. Drawing the rest from reference TRBV15 and TRBJ1-3, the complete variable domain is DAMVIQNPRYQVTQFGKPVTLSCSQTLNHNVMYWYQQKSSQAPKLLFHYYDKDFNNEADTPDNFQSRRPNTSFCFLDIRSPGLGDTAMYLCATSRTPGNTIYFGEGSWLTVV.

The chain links TRBV7-9 to TRBJ1-3; D ambiguous. The V end lost 4 bases, the J end lost 3 bases, and 13 bases lay between the germline ends. This CDR3 is built from 15 residues. Germline CDR1 and CDR2: SEHNR and FQNEAQ (reference sequence). CDR3 bases: TGTGCCAGCAGCTATTCCCCAGATAATGGAAACACCATATATTTT. This gives the protein CASSYSPDNGNTIYF.

In nucleotides, the CDR3 is TGTGCCAGCAGCTTGCAAGCCCCCGGGGAGCTGTTTTTT. It specifies CASSLQAPGELFF. V and J are TRBV5-8 and TRBJ2-2; no reliable D call. V lost 1 base and J lost 6, with 7 bases in between. The CDR3 sequence is 13 residues long. Germline CDR1 is SGHTS and CDR2 is YDEGEE.

For this clone: Other DNA sequences in the same sample also yield this CDR3. V is TRBV2 and J is TRBJ1-6; D is unclear. V gave up 3 bases and J gave up 7 bases, with 4 bases separating them. Germline loops: CDR1 SNHLY, CDR2 FYNNEI. The CDR3 is made up of 12 amino acids. CDR3: CASSDDNSPLHF. In nucleotides, the CDR3 is TGTGCCAGCAGTGACGACAATTCACCCCTCCACTTT.

The chain employs TRBV6-6 and TRBJ1-6; the D gene is possibly TRBD1 (5 bases). The germline gives CDR1 MNHNY, CDR2 SVGAGI (reference sequence). Trimming took off 0 bases at V and 10 bases at J, with 10 bases between the two ends. The CDR3 spans 14 residues. The CDR3 reads CASSYSGGGSPLHF. In nucleotides, the CDR3 is TGTGCCAGCAGTTACTCGGGGGGGGGATCACCCCTCCACTTT.

This clone appeared once. The chain recombines TRBV6-5 with TRBJ2-7; 7 bases are shared with TRBD2. Germline lookup yields CDR1 MNHEY and CDR2 SVGAGI. J lost 2 bases, V lost 6 bases, and 7 bases had no gene match. The CDR3 has 14 residues. CDR3 DNA: TGTGCCAGCAGCCGCGGGGGTACTGCCTACGAGCAGTACTTC. It encodes CASSRGGTAYEQYF.

In regard to this clone: The sample carries other DNA sequences with the same CDR3. The V gene is TRBV27, the J gene TRBJ2-6; D is undetermined. CDR1 is MNHEY, CDR2 SMNVEV, per germline (reference sequence). V gave up 0 bases and J gave up 2 bases, with 2 bases separating them. CDR3 length: 14 amino acids. CDR3 in amino acids: CASSLSAGANVLTF. The CDR3 DNA sequence: TGTGCCAGCAGTTTATCTGCTGGGGCCAACGTCCTGACTTTC.

In regard to this clone: Mismatch with germline at one junction end may stem from a read error. CDR3 sequence: CAISEPGTWVNAGELFF. The CDR3 DNA is TGTGCCATCAGTGAACCTGGGACTTGGGTGAACGCCGGGGAGCTGTTTTTT. The chain has TRBV10-3 and TRBJ2-2, with TRBD2 as a possible D gene (6 bases). The CDR3 has 17 amino acids. Germline loops: CDR1 ENHRY, CDR2 SYGVKD.

The rearrangement links TRBV7-2 to TRBJ2-7; the match to TRBD2 covers 14 bases. With V trimmed by 4 bases and J by 1 base, 6 bases remained unmatched. Germline assignment: CDR1 SGHTA and CDR2 FQGNSA. The CDR3 has 17 amino acids. The CDR3 bases are TGTGCCAGCAGCTCAGGACTAGCGGGAGGTCGTTCCTACGAGCAGTACTTC. Amino acid sequence: CASSSGLAGGRSYEQYF.

The chain joins TRBV28 to TRBJ2-1; D is unclear. Trimming removed 3 bases from V and 0 bases from J, with 9 bases in between. Per the germline V gene, CDR1 is MDHEN and CDR2 is SYDVKM. The CDR3 spans 15 residues. This CDR3 is CASSFDTSSYNEQFF. CDR3 nucleotide sequence: TGTGCCAGCAGTTTCGATACCAGCTCCTACAATGAGCAGTTCTTC. Combining the CDR3 with reference TRBV28 and TRBJ2-1 gives the whole variable domain DVKVTQSSRYLVKRTGEKVFLECVQDMDHENMFWYRQDPGLGLRLIYFSYDVKMKEKGDIPEGYSVSREKKERFSLILESASTNQTSMYLCASSFDTSSYNEQFFGPGTRLTVL.

In its sample, this clone was seen once. The rearrangement joins TRBV7-2 to TRBJ2-7, with 9 bases matching TRBD2. CDR3 size: 14 residues. The V segment lost 2 bases and the J segment 6 bases; nucleotides outside the gene matches: 5. The germline V gene has CDR1 SGHTA and CDR2 FQGNSA. In nucleotides, the CDR3 is TGTGCCAGCAGCTTAAGTAGCGGGAGAGGCGAGCAGTACTTC. Translation: CASSLSSGRGEQYF.

The chain uses TRBV7-2 and TRBJ2-3, with unresolved D. Germline V lookup: CDR1 SGHTA, CDR2 FQGNSA. V was cut by 4 bases and J by 9 bases, with 14 bases left in between. CDR3 size: 13 residues. The CDR3, as DNA: TGTGCCAGCAGCTCCGGACGCGGAGACACGCAGTATTTT. Its protein product is CASSSGRGDTQYF.